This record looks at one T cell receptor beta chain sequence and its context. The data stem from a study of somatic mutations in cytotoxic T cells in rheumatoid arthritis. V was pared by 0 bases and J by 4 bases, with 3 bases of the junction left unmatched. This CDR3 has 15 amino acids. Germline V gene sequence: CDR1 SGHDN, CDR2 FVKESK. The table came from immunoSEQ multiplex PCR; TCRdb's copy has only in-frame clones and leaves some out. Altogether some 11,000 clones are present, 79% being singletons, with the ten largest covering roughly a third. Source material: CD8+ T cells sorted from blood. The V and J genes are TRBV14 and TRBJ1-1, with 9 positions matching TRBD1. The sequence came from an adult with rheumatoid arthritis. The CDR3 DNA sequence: TGTGCCAGCAGCCAAGACGGACAGGGGATCACTGAAGCTTTCTTT. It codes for CASSQDGQGITEAFF.